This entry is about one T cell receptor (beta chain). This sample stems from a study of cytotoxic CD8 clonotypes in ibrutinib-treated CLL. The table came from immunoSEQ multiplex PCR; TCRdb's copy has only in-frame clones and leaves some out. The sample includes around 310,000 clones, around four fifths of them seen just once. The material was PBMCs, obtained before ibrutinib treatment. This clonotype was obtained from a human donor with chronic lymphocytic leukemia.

The CDR3 loop is CAWRRLGAETQYF. The CDR3, as DNA: TGTGCCTGGAGGCGTCTGGGGGCAGAGACCCAGTACTTC. J is TRBJ2-5 and V is TRBV30, with D maybe TRBD1 (6 bases). CDR3 size: 13 residues. Per the germline V gene, CDR1 is GTSNPN and CDR2 is SVGIG (reference sequence). V lost 3 bases to trimming and J lost 4 bases, with 12 bases between them. Variable domain in full (rest from reference TRBV30 and TRBJ2-5): SQTIHQWPATLVQPVGSPLSLECTVEGTSNPNLYWYRQAAGRGLQLLFYSVGIGQISSEVPQNLSASRPQDRQFILSSKKLLLSDSGFYLCAWRRLGAETQYFGPGTRLLVL.